These 23 T cell receptor beta chains came from one sample sequenced in a study of EBV T-cell therapy then PD-1 blockade in nasopharyngeal carcinoma. For these TCRs, the target antigens are not known. Treatment noted: AdE1-LMPpoly-expanded autologous EBV-specific T-cell therapy followed by anti-PD-1 nivolumab. Only in-frame clones appear in the TCRdb table, and some are missing; sequencing was by immunoSEQ multiplex PCR. The data contain around 13,000 clones, around 84% of them singletons. The sequencing used CD8+ T cells from blood, collected at approximately day 99 from a patient whose treatment included autologous EBV-specific T cells and nivolumab. The receptors were gathered from a man aged 35-49 years with nasopharyngeal carcinoma.

The genes are TRBV19 and TRBJ1-2; D may be TRBD1 (5 bases). The CDR3 loop spans 16 amino acids. CDR1 is LNHDA and CDR2 is SQIVND in the germline V gene (reference sequence). The germline V and J ends were trimmed by 3 bases and 2 bases, with 16 bases remaining between them. For the CDR3, the DNA is TGTGCCAGTAGTATTTCGTATGACAGTGGAAACTATGGCTACACCTTC. Its protein product is CASSISYDSGNYGYTF.

The CDR3: CSVVPKGKPYEQYF. In DNA form, the CDR3 reads TGCAGCGTTGTTCCCAAAGGAAAACCCTACGAGCAGTACTTC. The chain links TRBV29-1 to TRBJ2-7; D is ambiguous. This CDR3 region has 14 residues. The V end lost 4 bases, the J end lost 2 bases, and 15 bases lay between the germline ends. In germline, CDR1 is SQVTM, CDR2 ANQGSEA.

The V and J genes are TRBV27 and TRBJ2-7; possibly TRBD2 for D (7 bases). CDR1 is MNHEY, CDR2 SMNVEV, per germline (reference sequence). V was cut by 9 bases and J by 1 base, with 16 bases left in between. This CDR3 contains 14 residues. CDR3 bases: TGTGCCAGTCAGATAGGGGGGGGGTCCTACGAGCAGTACTTC. It codes for CASQIGGGSYEQYF.

The chain has TRBV6-6 and TRBJ1-5; the match to TRBD1 covers 8 bases. This CDR3 is 15 amino acids long. Germline loops: CDR1 MNHNY, CDR2 SVGAGI (reference sequence). V lost 5 bases and J lost 6; bases outside the gene matches: 9. The CDR3, as DNA: TGTGCCAGCAGTCCCTCGAGACAGGGGAGTCAGCCCCAGCATTTT. This sequence encodes CASSPSRQGSQPQHF.

V usage is TRBV4-3 and J usage is TRBJ2-1, with 9 bases fitting TRBD2. The CDR3 covers 16 residues. V shed 0 bases, J shed 4 bases, and the junction held 4 bases outside the gene matches. The germline V gene encodes CDR1 LGHNA and CDR2 YSLEER. In DNA, the CDR3 is TGCGCCAGCAGCCAAGAACCAGCGGGGGGTTACAATGAGCAGTTCTTC. It yields the protein CASSQEPAGGYNEQFF.

This chain joins TRBV6-5 and TRBJ2-2; tentative D call: TRBD2 (6 bases). Germline CDR1 is MNHEY and CDR2 is SVGAGI. The V gene lost 4 bases and the J gene lost 3 bases, with 9 bases spanning the gap. This CDR3 has 14 amino acids. The CDR3, as DNA: TGTGCCAGCAGTTTTGGGGGGTACACCGGGGAGCTGTTTTTT. It translates to CASSFGGYTGELFF.

The chain employs TRBV4-2 and TRBJ1-2, with D uncertain. Trimming took off 0 bases at V and 5 bases at J, with 13 bases between the two ends. Germline V gives CDR1 LGHNA, CDR2 YNFKEQ. CDR3 size: 15 residues. The CDR3 DNA reads as TGTGCCAGCAGCCAAGAAGAAGGGTCGTCGTATGGCTACACCTTC. Residues: CASSQEEGSSYGYTF.

The genes are TRBV6-5 and TRBJ2-7; D is unresolved. The CDR3 loop spans 14 amino acids. The ends were cut back, 2 bases at V and 2 bases at J, with 10 bases in the middle. Germline CDR1 and CDR2: MNHEY and SVGAGI. Here the CDR3 DNA reads TGTGCCAGCAGTTACGGGCAGGTTGCCTACGAGCAGTACTTC. This gives the protein CASSYGQVAYEQYF.

About this clone itself: Other nucleotide sequences from this sample produce the same CDR3. J is TRBJ2-3 and V is TRBV6-4, with TRBD2 as a possible D gene (6 bases). The CDR3 has 13 amino acids. Germline CDR1 is MRHNA and CDR2 is SNTAGT. Between the trimmed V and J ends, which lost 4 bases and 2 bases, there was a span of 7 bases. CDR3 in amino acids: CASSGGDTDTQYF. The CDR3 nucleotides read TGTGCCAGCAGTGGGGGGGACACAGATACGCAGTATTTT.

J is TRBJ1-2 and V is TRBV19; D gene uncertain. Trimming took 7 bases from V and 5 from J, leaving 14 bases between them. Germline lookup yields CDR1 LNHDA and CDR2 SQIVND (reference sequence). CDR3 length equals 13 residues. CDR3 nucleotides: TGTGCCAGTAATACTCAACTGGATTATGGCTACACCTTC. Protein sequence: CASNTQLDYGYTF. The full variable domain, its missing parts supplied by reference TRBV19 and TRBJ1-2, is DGGITQSPKYLFRKEGQNVTLSCEQNLNHDAMYWYRQDPGQGLRLIYYSQIVNDFQKGDIAEGYSVSREKKESFPLTVTSAQKNPTAFYLCASNTQLDYGYTFGSGTRLTVV.

The rearrangement links TRBV19 to TRBJ1-2; a possible D gene is TRBD1 (5 bases). Germline values: CDR1 LNHDA, CDR2 SQIVND (reference sequence). CDR3 length equals 13 residues. Trimming took off 4 bases at V and 4 bases at J, with 10 bases between the two ends. The CDR3 protein is CASSNIDSYGYTF. The CDR3 region has the DNA TGTGCCAGTAGTAACATAGACAGCTATGGCTACACCTTC.

This clone was observed a handful of times. CDR3 loop: CASSQDHIGGDTEAFF. Here the CDR3 DNA reads TGCGCCAGCAGCCAAGATCATATCGGAGGGGACACTGAAGCTTTCTTT. The genes are TRBV4-3 and TRBJ1-1; maybe TRBD1 (5 bases). From germline, CDR1 is LGHNA and CDR2 YSLEER. V lost 0 bases and J lost 3, with 14 bases in between. This CDR3 contains 16 residues.

The genes are TRBV4-3 and TRBJ1-5; the match to TRBD1 covers 8 bases. The CDR3 spans 14 residues. Trimming cost V 1 base and J 4 bases; bases outside gene matches: 0. CDR1 and CDR2 (germline): LGHNA, YSLEER. DNA for the CDR3: TGCGCCAGCAGCCAAGGACAGGGGAATCAGCCCCAGCATTTT. Encoded protein: CASSQGQGNQPQHF.

This chain uses TRBV5-1 with TRBJ2-5; 13 nucleotides line up with TRBD2. The CDR3 is 15 amino acids. The V gene end was trimmed by 1 base and the J gene end by 4 bases; junction bases not matched to a gene: 1. Germline values: CDR1 SGHRS, CDR2 YFSETQ. The CDR3 region is CASSLRLAGGETQYF. CDR3 bases: TGCGCCAGCAGCTTGAGACTAGCGGGGGGAGAGACCCAGTACTTC.

The count of this clone is one. V usage is TRBV29-1 and J usage is TRBJ2-4; weak D call: TRBD2 (6 bases). The length of the CDR3 is 13 residues. From germline, CDR1 is SQVTM and CDR2 ANQGSEA. V was shortened by 7 bases and J by 9 bases, with 19 bases between the two germline ends. CDR3 DNA sequence: TGCAGCGCCGGAACGGGGGATGGAGGCATTCAGTACTTC. This sequence encodes CSAGTGDGGIQYF.

This clone was recorded a few times. The chain joins TRBV5-5 to TRBJ2-5; the match to TRBD2 covers 9 bases. The CDR3 loop spans 16 amino acids. The germline V gene encodes CDR1 SGHKS and CDR2 YYEKEE (reference sequence). The V segment lost 0 bases and the J segment 5 bases; nucleotides outside the gene matches: 8. The CDR3 DNA reads TGTGCCAGCAGCTTGGCCTTGGCGGGGGGGCGGGAGACCCAGTACTTC. Translation gives CASSLALAGGRETQYF.

This clone was recorded once. The chain couples TRBV5-4 to TRBJ1-2; 8 bases are shared with TRBD1. CDR3 length: 14 residues. V lost 4 bases to trimming and J lost 4 bases; unmatched junction nucleotides: 6. CDR1 and CDR2 from the germline V gene are SGHNT and YYREEE (reference sequence). The CDR3 is CASSTDRDLYGYTF. The CDR3 nucleotides are TGTGCCAGCAGCACGGACAGGGACCTCTATGGCTACACCTTC.

The chain joins TRBV9 to TRBJ2-3; 9 positions match TRBD2. The CDR3 runs 17 residues. Germline V gives CDR1 SGDLS, CDR2 YYNGEE. Trimming removed 3 bases from V and 2 bases from J; junction bases left unmatched: 10. The CDR3 protein is CASSDNIAGAYTDTQYF. In DNA, the CDR3 is TGTGCCAGCAGCGACAACATAGCGGGGGCCTACACAGATACGCAGTATTTT.

V and J are TRBV7-8 and TRBJ2-4; the D gene is possibly TRBD2 (6 bases). CDR3 size: 17 residues. V was clipped by 6 bases and J by 0 bases, with 18 bases between them. Germline V gene sequence: CDR1 SGHVS, CDR2 FQNEAQ. CDR3 region: CASSSRRRALAKNIQYF. CDR3 DNA: TGTGCCAGCAGTTCCCGGCGGAGGGCTCTAGCCAAAAACATTCAGTACTTC.

V gene TRBV30 combines with J gene TRBJ2-3, with D unresolved. CDR1 and CDR2 from the germline V gene are GTSNPN and SVGIG (reference sequence). Trimming stripped 3 bases from V and 1 base from J, with 8 bases between. This CDR3 has 13 residues. The CDR3 sequence is CAWSARGTDTQYF. CDR3 bases: TGTGCCTGGAGCGCCCGCGGCACAGATACGCAGTATTTT.

On this clone itself: A junction end diverges from the germline sequence, so it may reflect a read error. The chain joins TRBV10-1 to TRBJ2-1, with D maybe TRBD1 (5 bases). The CDR3 is 11 residues long. In germline, CDR1 is WNHNN, CDR2 SYGVQD (reference sequence). For the CDR3, the DNA is TGCGCCAGCAGTGAGCAGGGCCCCGAGATCTTC. Translating gives CASSEQGPEIF.

V gene TRBV9 combines with J gene TRBJ1-1, with D possibly TRBD1 on 5 matching bases. The CDR3 has 14 residues. CDR1 SGDLS and CDR2 YYNGEE come from the germline V gene. V shed 4 bases and J shed 1 base, with 11 bases lying between them. CDR3 DNA: TGTGCCAGCAGCACCGACGGGGGGAACACTGAAGCTTTCTTT. The encoded protein is CASSTDGGNTEAFF.

The chain couples TRBV25-1 to TRBJ2-1; D gene ambiguous. Germline V gene data show CDR1 as MGHDK and CDR2 as SYGVNS. The V end lost 4 bases, the J end lost 9 bases, and 10 bases lay between the germline ends. This CDR3 is built from 12 residues. The CDR3 loop is CASSAVLFEQFF. The CDR3 DNA sequence: TGTGCCAGCAGTGCGGTTCTATTTGAGCAGTTCTTC.